This TCR beta chain was recorded in a study of chemoradiotherapy in HPV16-positive cancers. Study outcomes and limitations: Candidate HPV-specific clones and E7-related TCR motifs grew in tumor during treatment. For HPV16-positive patients, expanding HPV-responsive T cells associated with longer recurrence-free survival.

Method: immunoSEQ multiplex PCR; TCRdb's copy keeps in-frame clones and lacks some. The table lists roughly 14,000 clones, 60% to 75% of them singletons. Germline CDR1 and CDR2: SGHDN and FVKESK. This CDR3 is 13 amino acids long. About this clone itself: Its antigen is currently unknown.

The sequence was collected from a human donor with HPV-associated anogenital cancer. Sample acquisition took place from a patient who underwent chemoradiotherapy. J is TRBJ2-5 and V is TRBV14; maybe TRBD1 (6 bases). The end of the DNA aligns better with TRBJ2-7, so the J call may be wrong. CDR3 sequence reads: CASSLATGTEQYF. In DNA form, the CDR3 reads TGTGCCAGCAGCCTAGCCACAGGGACCGAGCAGTACTTC.